These 5 T cell receptor beta chains originate from one sample sequenced in a study of glioma-infiltrating T cells after dendritic cell vaccination listed by TCRdb under 2016. The meaning of the sample's time point label: after dendritic cell vaccination, including at tumor progression/relapse. Libraries were prepared through the immunoSEQ multiplex PCR assay. TCRdb holds this immuneACCESS table with in-frame rearrangements only. Some clones are missing; in checked studies, unresolved V genes explain under half, and the rest has no known cause. For this sample there are about 50,000 clones; 75% to 90% appear just once. Less than 6.5% of the sample goes to the ten largest clones. The material was blood, obtained after dendritic cell vaccination. These receptors were obtained from a human donor with glioblastoma.

This sequence joins TRBV28 and TRBJ2-1; 8 bases map to TRBD2. The CDR3 contains 14 residues. The V segment lost 2 bases and the J segment 12 bases; nucleotides outside the gene matches: 9. The germline gives CDR1 MDHEN, CDR2 SYDVKM. For the CDR3, the DNA is TGTGCCAGCAGTTTAAGGGCGGGGGGCCGCCCGCAGTTCTTC. Protein sequence: CASSLRAGGRPQFF.

The rearrangement joins TRBV7-2 to TRBJ2-1, with TRBD2 matching 7 bases. The CDR3 is 13 amino acids. Trimming cost V 1 base and J 6 bases; bases outside gene matches: 0. Germline V lookup: CDR1 SGHTA, CDR2 FQGNSA. For the CDR3, the DNA is TGTGCCAGCAGCTTAGGACTAGCCAATGAGCAGTTCTTC. This translates into CASSLGLANEQFF.

The chain combines TRBV5-6 with TRBJ2-5, with D possibly being TRBD2 (6 bases). Between the trimmed V and J ends, which lost 4 bases and 5 bases, there was a span of 21 bases. The germline gives CDR1 SGHDT, CDR2 YYEEEE. The CDR3 has 16 amino acids. CDR3 bases: TGTGCCAGCAGCCGTATCGAGGCGGGACCCTTGGAGACCCAGTACTTC. Translating gives CASSRIEAGPLETQYF.

The rearrangement joins TRBV19 to TRBJ2-1, with TRBD2 matching 10 bases. After removal of 5 bases from V and 6 bases from J, the junction contained 4 bases not matched to a gene. This CDR3 region has 14 residues. Germline CDR1 is LNHDA and CDR2 is SQIVND (reference sequence). The CDR3 bases are TGTGCCAGTAGTGAGGCTAGCGGGAGCAATGAGCAGTTCTTC. Protein sequence: CASSEASGSNEQFF.

This clone was seen a single time. The rearrangement joins TRBV5-5 to TRBJ2-1; tentatively, D is TRBD2 (6 bases). The V end was cut by 0 bases, the J end by 3 bases, with 10 bases between. The CDR3 runs 15 residues. Germline V gives CDR1 SGHKS, CDR2 YYEKEE (reference sequence). CDR3 DNA: TGTGCCAGCAGCTTGGTTGGAGGGTACTACAATGAGCAGTTCTTC. Translated: CASSLVGGYYNEQFF. The whole variable domain, filled in from reference TRBV5-5 and TRBJ2-1, reads DAGVTQSPTHLIKTRGQQVTLRCSPISGHKSVSWYQQVLGQGPQFIFQYYEKEERGRGNFPDRFSARQFPNYSSELNVNALLLGDSALYLCASSLVGGYYNEQFFGPGTRLTVL.